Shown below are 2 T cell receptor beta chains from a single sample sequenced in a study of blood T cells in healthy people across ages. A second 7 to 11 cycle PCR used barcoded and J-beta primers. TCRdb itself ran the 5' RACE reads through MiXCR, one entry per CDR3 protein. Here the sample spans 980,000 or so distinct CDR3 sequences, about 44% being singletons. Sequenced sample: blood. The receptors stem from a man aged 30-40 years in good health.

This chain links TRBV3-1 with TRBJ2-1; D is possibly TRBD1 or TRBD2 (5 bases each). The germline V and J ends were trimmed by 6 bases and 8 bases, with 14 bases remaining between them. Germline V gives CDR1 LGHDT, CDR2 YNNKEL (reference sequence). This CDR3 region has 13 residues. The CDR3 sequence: CASRVSGADEQFF. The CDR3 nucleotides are TGTGCCAGCAGGGTCTCCGGGGCCGATGAGCAGTTCTTC.

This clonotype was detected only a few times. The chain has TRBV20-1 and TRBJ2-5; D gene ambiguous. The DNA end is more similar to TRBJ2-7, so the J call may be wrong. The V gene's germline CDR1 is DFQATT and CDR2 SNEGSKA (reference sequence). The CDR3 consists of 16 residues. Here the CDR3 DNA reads TGCAGTGCTAGAGTGGCAAGGATTTCCTCCATAGGCGAGCAGTACTTC. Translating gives CSARVARISSIGEQYF.